The 9 T cell receptor beta chains listed next were all sequenced from one sample in a study of T cell changes during pregnancy in multiple sclerosis. Assay used: immunoSEQ multiplex PCR; TCRdb lists only in-frame clones, some missing. This table holds about 40,000 clones, about 90% found once. This specimen consisted of peripheral blood, obtained in the first trimester of pregnancy. These receptors all stem from a female donor in good health, enrolled as a control in a pregnancy study.

The chain carries TRBV30 and TRBJ2-3, with 8 bases aligning to TRBD1. The germline V gene encodes CDR1 GTSNPN and CDR2 SVGIG (reference sequence). Trimming cost V 0 bases and J 3 bases; bases outside gene matches: 2. This CDR3 comprises 14 residues. For the CDR3, the DNA is TGTGCCTGGAGTGTCCAGGGGGCAACAGATACGCAGTATTTT. It specifies CAWSVQGATDTQYF.

The genes are TRBV7-8 and TRBJ2-3; 8 nucleotides agree with TRBD1. The CDR3 totals 16 residues. Germline V CDR1 and CDR2: SGHVS, FQNEAQ. Unmatched junction bases numbered 7, after V lost 5 bases and J lost 0 bases. CDR3 in amino acids: CASSPPTGDSTDTQYF. DNA for the CDR3: TGTGCCAGCAGCCCGCCGACAGGGGATAGCACAGATACGCAGTATTTT.

This clone has only a few counts. This rearrangement joins TRBV7-6 to TRBJ2-1; D is uncertain. The germline V and J ends were trimmed by 8 bases and 0 bases, with 8 bases remaining between them. CDR1 SGHVS and CDR2 FNYEAQ come from the germline V gene. The CDR3 spans 13 residues. CDR3 loop: CASAISSYNEQFF. The CDR3 bases are TGTGCCAGCGCTATATCCTCCTACAATGAGCAGTTCTTC.

The rearrangement uses TRBV27 and TRBJ1-5, with a weak D call TRBD1 (6 bases). Germline CDR1 and CDR2: MNHEY and SMNVEV (reference sequence). V was pared by 6 bases and J by 3 bases, with 18 bases between. The CDR3 is 16 amino acids. In DNA, the CDR3 is TGTGCCAGCAGGTTGGACAGCGCCATTAACAATCAGCCCCAGCATTTT. Its protein product is CASRLDSAINNQPQHF.

The V gene is TRBV7-8, the J gene TRBJ1-2; D call uncertain. There are 14 residues in the CDR3. Trimming removed 2 bases at V and 8 bases at J, with 15 bases between. Germline lookup yields CDR1 SGHVS and CDR2 FQNEAQ. CDR3: CASSLLGSGRGYTF. The CDR3 DNA reads as TGTGCCAGCAGCTTACTCGGTTCCGGGAGGGGCTACACCTTC.

This rearrangement joins TRBV6-5 to TRBJ2-7; 15 nucleotides agree with TRBD2. Germline CDR1 is MNHEY and CDR2 is SVGAGI. The ends lost 6 bases at V and 6 bases at J; junction bases unmatched: 3. The CDR3 loop spans 14 amino acids. This CDR3 reads CASSPGLAGGEQYF. The CDR3 DNA follows: TGTGCCAGCAGCCCGGGACTAGCGGGGGGCGAGCAGTACTTC.

The chain employs TRBV23-1 and TRBJ1-2; possibly TRBD1 for D (6 bases). TRBV23-1 has ORF status, its function being uncertain. The CDR3 is 14 residues long. V lost 4 bases, J lost 2 bases, and 11 bases lay in between. Here the CDR3 reads CASSRPDRNYGYTF. In DNA, the CDR3 is TGCGCCAGCAGTCGTCCGGACAGAAACTATGGCTACACCTTC.

This chain joins TRBV11-2 and TRBJ2-7; D possibly corresponds to TRBD1 (6 bases). V lost 5 bases, J lost 2 bases, and 16 bases lay in between. The CDR3 has 15 amino acids. Germline V CDR1 and CDR2: SGHAT, FQNNGV. The CDR3, as DNA: TGTGCCAGCAGCCTTAGCCCCAGGGACACCTACGAGCAGTACTTC. This sequence encodes CASSLSPRDTYEQYF.

The V and J genes are TRBV5-4 and TRBJ2-3; the match to TRBD2 covers 8 bases. The germline V gene has CDR1 SGHNT and CDR2 YYREEE (reference sequence). There are 14 residues in the CDR3. V gave up 4 bases and J gave up 3 bases; unmatched junction bases: 4. CDR3 sequence reads: CASSPSGRTDTQYF. CDR3 nucleotide sequence: TGTGCCAGCAGCCCCAGCGGGAGAACAGATACGCAGTATTTT.